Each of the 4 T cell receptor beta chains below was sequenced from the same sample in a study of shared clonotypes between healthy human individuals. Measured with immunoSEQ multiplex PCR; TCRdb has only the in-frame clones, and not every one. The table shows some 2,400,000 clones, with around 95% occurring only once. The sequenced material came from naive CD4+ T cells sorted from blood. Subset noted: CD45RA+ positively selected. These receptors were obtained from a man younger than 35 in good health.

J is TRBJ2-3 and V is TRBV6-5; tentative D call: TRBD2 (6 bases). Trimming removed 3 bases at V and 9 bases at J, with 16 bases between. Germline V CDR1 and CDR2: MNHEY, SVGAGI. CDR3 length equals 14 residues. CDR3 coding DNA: TGTGCCAGCAGTTATACCGGAGGGTATCTGACGCAGTATTTT. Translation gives CASSYTGGYLTQYF.

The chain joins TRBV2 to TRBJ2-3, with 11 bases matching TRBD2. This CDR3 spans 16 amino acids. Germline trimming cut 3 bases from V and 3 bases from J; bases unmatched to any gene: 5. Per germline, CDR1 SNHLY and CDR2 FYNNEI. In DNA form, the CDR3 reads TGTGCCAGCAGTGATACCGGGACTAGCGGTACAGATACGCAGTATTTT. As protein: CASSDTGTSGTDTQYF.

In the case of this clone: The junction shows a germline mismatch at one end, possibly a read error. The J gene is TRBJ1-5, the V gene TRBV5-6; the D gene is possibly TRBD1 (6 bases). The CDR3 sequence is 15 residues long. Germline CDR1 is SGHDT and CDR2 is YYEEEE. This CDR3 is CASSLGGSVIGGVNF. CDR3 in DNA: TGTGCCAGCAGCTTGGGTGGCAGCGTCATAGGGGGGGTCAATTTT. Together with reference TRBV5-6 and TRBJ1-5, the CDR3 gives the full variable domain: DAGVTQSPTHLIKTRGQQVTLRCSPKSGHDTVSWYQQALGQGPQFIFQYYEEEERQRGNFPDRFSGHQFPNYSSELNVNALLLGDSALYLCASSLGGSVIGGVNFGDGTRLSIL.

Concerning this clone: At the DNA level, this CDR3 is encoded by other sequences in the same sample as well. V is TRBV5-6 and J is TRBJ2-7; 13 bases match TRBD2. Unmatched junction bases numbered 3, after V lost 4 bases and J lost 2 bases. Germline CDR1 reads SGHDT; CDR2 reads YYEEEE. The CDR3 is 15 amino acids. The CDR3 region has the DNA TGTGCCAGCAGCCTAGGACTAGCGGGAGCCTACGAGCAGTACTTC. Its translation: CASSLGLAGAYEQYF. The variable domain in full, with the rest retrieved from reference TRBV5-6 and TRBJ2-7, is DAGVTQSPTHLIKTRGQQVTLRCSPKSGHDTVSWYQQALGQGPQFIFQYYEEEERQRGNFPDRFSGHQFPNYSSELNVNALLLGDSALYLCASSLGLAGAYEQYFGPGTRLTVT.